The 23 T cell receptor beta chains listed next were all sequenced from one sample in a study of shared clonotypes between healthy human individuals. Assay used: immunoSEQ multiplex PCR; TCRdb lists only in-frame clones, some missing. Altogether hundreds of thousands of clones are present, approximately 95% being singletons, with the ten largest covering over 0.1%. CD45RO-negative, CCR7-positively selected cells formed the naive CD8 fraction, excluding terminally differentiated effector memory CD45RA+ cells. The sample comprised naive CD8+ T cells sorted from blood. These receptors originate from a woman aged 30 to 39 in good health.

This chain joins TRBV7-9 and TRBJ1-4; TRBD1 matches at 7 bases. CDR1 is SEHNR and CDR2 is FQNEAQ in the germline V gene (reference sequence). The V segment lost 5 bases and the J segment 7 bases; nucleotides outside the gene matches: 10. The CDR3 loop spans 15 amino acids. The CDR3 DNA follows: TGTGCCAGCAGCCCCTCGACAGGGCTGGTTGAAAAACTGTTTTTT. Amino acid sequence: CASSPSTGLVEKLFF.

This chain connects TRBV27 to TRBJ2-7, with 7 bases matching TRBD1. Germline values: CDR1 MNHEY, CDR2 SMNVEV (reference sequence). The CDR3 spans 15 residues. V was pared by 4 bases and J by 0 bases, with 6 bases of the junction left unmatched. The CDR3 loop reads CASSYRQGPSYEQYF. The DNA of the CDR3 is TGTGCCAGCAGTTACAGACAGGGCCCCTCCTACGAGCAGTACTTC.

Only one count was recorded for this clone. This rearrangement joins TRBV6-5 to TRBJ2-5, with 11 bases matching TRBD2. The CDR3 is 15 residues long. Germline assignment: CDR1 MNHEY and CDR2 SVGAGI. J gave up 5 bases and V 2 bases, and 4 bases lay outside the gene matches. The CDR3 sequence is CASSYRASGRETQYF. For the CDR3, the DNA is TGTGCCAGCAGTTACCGGGCTAGCGGGAGGGAGACCCAGTACTTC.

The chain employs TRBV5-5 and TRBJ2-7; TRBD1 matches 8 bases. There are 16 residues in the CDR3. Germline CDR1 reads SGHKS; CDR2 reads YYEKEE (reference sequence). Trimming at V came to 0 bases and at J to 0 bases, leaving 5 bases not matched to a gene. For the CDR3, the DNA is TGTGCCAGCAGCTTGGCTTCAGGGGGCTACTCCTACGAGCAGTACTTC. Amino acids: CASSLASGGYSYEQYF.

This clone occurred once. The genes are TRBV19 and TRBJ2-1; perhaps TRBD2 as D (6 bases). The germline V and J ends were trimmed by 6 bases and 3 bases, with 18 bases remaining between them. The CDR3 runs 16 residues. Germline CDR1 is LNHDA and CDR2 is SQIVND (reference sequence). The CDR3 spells CASSPEAGWGYNEQFF. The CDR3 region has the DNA TGTGCCAGTAGCCCTGAGGCGGGATGGGGCTACAATGAGCAGTTCTTC.

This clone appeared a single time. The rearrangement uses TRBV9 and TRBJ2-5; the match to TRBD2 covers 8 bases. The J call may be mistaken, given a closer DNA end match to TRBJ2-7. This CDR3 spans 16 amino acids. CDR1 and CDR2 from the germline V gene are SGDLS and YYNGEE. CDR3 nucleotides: TGTGCCAGCAGCGTAGCCCTTAGCGGGACCTTCCCCGAGCAGTACTTC. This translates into CASSVALSGTFPEQYF.

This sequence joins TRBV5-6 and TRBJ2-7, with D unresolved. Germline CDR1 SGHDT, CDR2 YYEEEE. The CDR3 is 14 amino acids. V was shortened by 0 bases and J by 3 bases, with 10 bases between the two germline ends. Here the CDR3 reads CASSLGGSNYEQYF. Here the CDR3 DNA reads TGTGCCAGCAGCTTGGGGGGATCAAACTACGAGCAGTACTTC.

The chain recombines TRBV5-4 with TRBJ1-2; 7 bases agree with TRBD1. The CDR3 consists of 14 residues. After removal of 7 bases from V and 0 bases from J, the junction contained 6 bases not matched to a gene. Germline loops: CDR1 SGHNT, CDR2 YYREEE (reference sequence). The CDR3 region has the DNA TGTGCCAGCGCCCGGGACAGAACTAACTATGGCTACACCTTC. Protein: CASARDRTNYGYTF.

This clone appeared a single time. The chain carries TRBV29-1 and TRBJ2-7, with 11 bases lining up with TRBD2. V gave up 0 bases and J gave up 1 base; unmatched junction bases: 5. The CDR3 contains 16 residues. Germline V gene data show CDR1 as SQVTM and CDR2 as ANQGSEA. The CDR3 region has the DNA TGCAGCGTTGAAGATCCCGGGACTAGCGGTTCCTACGAGCAGTACTTC. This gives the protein CSVEDPGTSGSYEQYF.

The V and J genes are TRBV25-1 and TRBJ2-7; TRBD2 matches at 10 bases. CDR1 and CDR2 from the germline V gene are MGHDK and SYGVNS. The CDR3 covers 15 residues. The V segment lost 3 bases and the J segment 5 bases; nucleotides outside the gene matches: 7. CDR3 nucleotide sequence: TGTGCCAGCAGTGACCCTGGACTAGCGGCGGACGAGCAGTACTTC. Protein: CASSDPGLAADEQYF.

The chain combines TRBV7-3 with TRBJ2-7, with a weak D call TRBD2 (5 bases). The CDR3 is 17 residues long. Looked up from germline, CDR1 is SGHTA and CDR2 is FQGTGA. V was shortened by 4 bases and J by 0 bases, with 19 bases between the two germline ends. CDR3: CASSSNLWGRGSYEQYF. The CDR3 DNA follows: TGTGCCAGCAGCTCCAACCTATGGGGTCGGGGCTCCTACGAGCAGTACTTC. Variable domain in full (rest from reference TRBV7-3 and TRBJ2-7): GAGVSQTPSNKVTEKGKYVELRCDPISGHTALYWYRQSLGQGPEFLIYFQGTGAADDSGLPNDRFFAVRPEGSVSTLKIQRTERGDSAVYLCASSSNLWGRGSYEQYFGPGTRLTVT.

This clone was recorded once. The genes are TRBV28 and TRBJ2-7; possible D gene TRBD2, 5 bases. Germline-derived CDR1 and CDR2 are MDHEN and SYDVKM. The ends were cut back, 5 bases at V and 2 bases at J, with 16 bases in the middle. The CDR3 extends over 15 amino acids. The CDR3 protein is CASSIPRRATYEQYF. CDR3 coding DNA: TGTGCCAGCAGTATCCCTCGGCGGGCCACCTACGAGCAGTACTTC.

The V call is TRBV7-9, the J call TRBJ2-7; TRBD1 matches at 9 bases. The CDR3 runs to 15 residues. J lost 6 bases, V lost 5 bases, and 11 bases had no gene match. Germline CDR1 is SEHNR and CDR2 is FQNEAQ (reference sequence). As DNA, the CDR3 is TGTGCCAGCAGCCCATCCGGGACAGGGACGTCCGAGCAGTACTTC. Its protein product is CASSPSGTGTSEQYF. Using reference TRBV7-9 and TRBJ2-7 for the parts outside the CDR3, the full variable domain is DTGVSQNPRHKITKRGQNVTFRCDPISEHNRLYWYRQTLGQGPEFLTYFQNEAQLEKSRLLSDRFSAERPKGSFSTLEIQRTEQGDSAMYLCASSPSGTGTSEQYFGPGTRLTVT.

The CDR3, as DNA: TGTGCCAGCAGCCAAGATTCCGGAGGGGAGAACACTGAAGCTTTCTTT. Its protein product is CASSQDSGGENTEAFF. This chain uses TRBV4-2 with TRBJ1-1, with D perhaps TRBD1 (5 bases). V was clipped by 0 bases and J by 1 base, with 12 bases between them. This CDR3 comprises 16 residues. Germline V gives CDR1 LGHNA, CDR2 YNFKEQ.

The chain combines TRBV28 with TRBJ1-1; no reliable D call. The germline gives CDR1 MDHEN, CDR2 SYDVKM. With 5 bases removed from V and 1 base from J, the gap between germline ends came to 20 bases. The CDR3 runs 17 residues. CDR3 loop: CASSPLHLADPNTEAFF. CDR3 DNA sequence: TGTGCCAGCAGTCCACTACACCTGGCAGACCCGAACACTGAAGCTTTCTTT.

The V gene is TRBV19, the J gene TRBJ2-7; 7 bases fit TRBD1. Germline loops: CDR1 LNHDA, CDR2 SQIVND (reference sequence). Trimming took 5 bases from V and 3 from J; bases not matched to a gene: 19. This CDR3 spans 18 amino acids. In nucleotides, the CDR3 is TGTGCCAGTAGTCCCAGCCCCTATACGGGACAGCCCCTCTACGAGCAGTACTTC. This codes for CASSPSPYTGQPLYEQYF.

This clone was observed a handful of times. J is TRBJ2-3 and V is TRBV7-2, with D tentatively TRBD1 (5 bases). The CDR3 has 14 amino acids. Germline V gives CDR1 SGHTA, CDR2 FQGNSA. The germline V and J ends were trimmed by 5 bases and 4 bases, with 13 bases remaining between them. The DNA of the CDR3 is TGTGCCAGCAGCCCCAAGGGGTCCGCAGATACGCAGTATTTT. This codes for CASSPKGSADTQYF. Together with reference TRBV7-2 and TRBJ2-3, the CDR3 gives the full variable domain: GAGVSQSPSNKVTEKGKDVELRCDPISGHTALYWYRQSLGQGLEFLIYFQGNSAPDKSGLPSDRFSAERTGGSVSTLTIQRTQQEDSAVYLCASSPKGSADTQYFGPGTRLTVL.

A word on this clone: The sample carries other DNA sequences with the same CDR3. The CDR3 loop reads CASSLSRNTEAFF. The CDR3 nucleotides read TGTGCCAGCAGTTTATCGAGGAACACTGAAGCTTTCTTT. The gene calls are TRBV27 and TRBJ1-1, with D unresolved. The CDR3 is 13 residues long. Germline V lookup: CDR1 MNHEY, CDR2 SMNVEV (reference sequence). V lost 0 bases and J lost 1, with 3 bases in between.

The DNA of the CDR3 is TGTGCCAGCAGTCCGCCGGGGGGCCCGCAACCGCAGTACTTC. It encodes CASSPPGGPQPQYF. V gene TRBV5-5 combines with J gene TRBJ2-7, with D tentatively TRBD2 (7 bases). This CDR3 comprises 14 residues. Looked up from germline, CDR1 is SGHKS and CDR2 is YYEKEE (reference sequence). The germline V and J ends were trimmed by 5 bases and 9 bases, with 21 bases remaining between them.

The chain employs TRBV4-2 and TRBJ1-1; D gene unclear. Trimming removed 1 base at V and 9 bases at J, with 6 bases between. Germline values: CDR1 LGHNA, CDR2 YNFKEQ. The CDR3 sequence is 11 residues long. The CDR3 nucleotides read TGTGCCAGCAGCCAAGGCGATAAAGCTTTCTTT. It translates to CASSQGDKAFF.

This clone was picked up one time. The CDR3 loop reads CASSPRGWSSYNSPLHF. The CDR3 nucleotides read TGTGCCAGTAGTCCCCGAGGTTGGAGCTCCTATAATTCACCCCTCCACTTT. The chain links TRBV19 to TRBJ1-6; D gene ambiguous. Germline lookup yields CDR1 LNHDA and CDR2 SQIVND (reference sequence). The CDR3 runs to 17 residues. The V end was cut by 5 bases, the J end by 0 bases, with 14 bases between.

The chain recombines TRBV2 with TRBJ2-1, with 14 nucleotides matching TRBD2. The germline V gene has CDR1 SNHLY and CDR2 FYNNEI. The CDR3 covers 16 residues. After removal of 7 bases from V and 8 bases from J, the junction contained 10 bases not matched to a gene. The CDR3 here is CASTGTSGRWVHEQFF. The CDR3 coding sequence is TGTGCCAGCACTGGGACTAGCGGGAGATGGGTCCATGAGCAGTTCTTC.

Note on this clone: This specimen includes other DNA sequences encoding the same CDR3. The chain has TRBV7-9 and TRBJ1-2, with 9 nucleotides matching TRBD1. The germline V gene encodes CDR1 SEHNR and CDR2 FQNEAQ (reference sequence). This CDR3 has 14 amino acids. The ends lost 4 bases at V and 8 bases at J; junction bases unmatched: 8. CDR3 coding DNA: TGTGCCAGCAGCTCCCGGGACAGGGTAGGAGGCTACACCTTC. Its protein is CASSSRDRVGGYTF.